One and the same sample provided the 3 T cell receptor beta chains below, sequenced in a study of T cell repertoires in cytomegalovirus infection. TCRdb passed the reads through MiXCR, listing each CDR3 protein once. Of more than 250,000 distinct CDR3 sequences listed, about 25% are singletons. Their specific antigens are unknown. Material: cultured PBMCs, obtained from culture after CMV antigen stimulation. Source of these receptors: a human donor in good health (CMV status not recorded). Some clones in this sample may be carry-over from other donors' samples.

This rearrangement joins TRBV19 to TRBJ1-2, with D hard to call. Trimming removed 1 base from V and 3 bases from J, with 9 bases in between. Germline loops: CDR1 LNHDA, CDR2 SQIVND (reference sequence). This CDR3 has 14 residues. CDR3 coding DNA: TGTGCCAGTAGTATAGGCGCCGGGGACTATGGCTACACCTTC. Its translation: CASSIGAGDYGYTF.

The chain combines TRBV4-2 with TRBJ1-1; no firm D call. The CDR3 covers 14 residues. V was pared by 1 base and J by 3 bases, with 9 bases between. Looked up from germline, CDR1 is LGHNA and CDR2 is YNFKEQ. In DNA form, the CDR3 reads TGTGCCAGCAGCCAAGTCCCATCGGACACTGAAGCTTTCTTT. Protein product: CASSQVPSDTEAFF.

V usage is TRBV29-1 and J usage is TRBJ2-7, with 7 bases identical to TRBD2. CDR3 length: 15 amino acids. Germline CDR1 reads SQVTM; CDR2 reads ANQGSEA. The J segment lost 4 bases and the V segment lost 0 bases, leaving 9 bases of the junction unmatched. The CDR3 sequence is CSVEDTPAGRYEQYF. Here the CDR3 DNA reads TGCAGCGTTGAAGATACGCCAGCGGGACGGTACGAGCAGTACTTC.